This TCR beta chain derives from a study of T cell responses to AZD1222 COVID-19 vaccine. The germline V and J ends were trimmed by 1 base and 5 bases, with 11 bases remaining between them. Germline-derived CDR1 and CDR2 are LNHDA and SQIVND (reference sequence). This CDR3 has 15 amino acids. Concerning this clone: Its antigen remains unknown.

Broader study findings: The sample set comprised mostly white British donors with more females, and clonal diversity was possibly underestimated.

Sequencing was performed with immunoSEQ multiplex PCR; in TCRdb, only in-frame clones are kept and a portion is missing. The sample comprises about 100,000 clones, 89% of which are singletons, and approximately 19% rests with the top ten. This clonotype originated in an adult in good health. The source was peripheral blood, collected on day 0 of AZD1222 vaccination. V and J are TRBV19 and TRBJ1-4, with D possibly being TRBD1 (5 bases). The CDR3 protein is CASSIGQRPNEKLFF. The CDR3 nucleotides are TGTGCCAGTAGTATAGGACAGAGACCCAATGAAAAACTGTTTTTT.